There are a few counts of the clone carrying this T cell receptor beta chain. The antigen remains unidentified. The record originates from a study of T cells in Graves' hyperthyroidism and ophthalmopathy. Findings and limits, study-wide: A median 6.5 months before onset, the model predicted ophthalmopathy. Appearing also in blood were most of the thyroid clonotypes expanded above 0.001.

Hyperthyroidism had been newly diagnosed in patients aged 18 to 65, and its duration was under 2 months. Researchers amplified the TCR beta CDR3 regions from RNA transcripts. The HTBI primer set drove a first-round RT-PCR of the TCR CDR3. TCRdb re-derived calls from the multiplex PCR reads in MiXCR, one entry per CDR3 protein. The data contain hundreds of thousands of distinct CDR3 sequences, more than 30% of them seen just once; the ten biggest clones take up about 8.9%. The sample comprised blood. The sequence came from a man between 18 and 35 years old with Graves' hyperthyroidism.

The CDR3 here is CASSFTGTGDEKLFF. In DNA form, the CDR3 reads TGTGCCAGCAGCTTTACCGGGACAGGAGATGAAAAACTGTTTTTT. The rearrangement links TRBV13 to TRBJ1-4; 8 bases are a match to TRBD1. The CDR3 has 15 amino acids. Trimming cost V 3 bases and J 6 bases; bases outside gene matches: 6. Germline values: CDR1 PRHDT, CDR2 FYEKMQ (reference sequence).